Each of the 18 T cell receptor beta chains below was sequenced from the same sample in a study of technical replicates of blood from a handful of donors. Using immunoSEQ multiplex PCR, the repertoire was profiled, and TCRdb retains in-frame clones only, with some absent. The sample records roughly 85,000 clones, 90% to 95% being singletons. Sequenced sample: T cells isolated from PBMCs. The receptor set was obtained from a human donor in good health.

A single count supports this clone. The CDR3 bases are TGTGCCAGCAGGCCCAGGGCAGACTCGATGCCTTTCTTT. Translating it yields CASRPRADSMPFF. J is TRBJ1-1 and V is TRBV7-9; weak D call: TRBD1 (5 bases). Per the germline V gene, CDR1 is SEHNR and CDR2 is FQNEAQ (reference sequence). The length of the CDR3 is 13 residues. V lost 6 bases and J 12 bases, leaving 20 bases between the germline ends.

This clone occurred once. The V call is TRBV10-2, the J call TRBJ1-6, with TRBD1 identical over 7 bases. The CDR3 totals 14 residues. Germline lookup yields CDR1 WSHSY and CDR2 SAAADI. J was trimmed by 6 bases and V by 8 bases; bases with no gene match: 7. Written as DNA, the CDR3 is TGCGCCAGCGGGAACAGGGGTCGTAATTCACCCCTCCACTTT. Translation: CASGNRGRNSPLHF.

This chain connects TRBV28 to TRBJ1-5, with 10 bases fitting TRBD1. This CDR3 is built from 14 residues. Per germline, CDR1 MDHEN and CDR2 SYDVKM. V lost 6 bases, J lost 5 bases, and 4 bases stayed unmatched. This CDR3 reads CASSRDRGYQPQHF. Written as DNA, the CDR3 is TGTGCCAGCAGCCGGGACAGGGGTTATCAGCCCCAGCATTTT.

The CDR3 nucleotides are TGTGCCACCAGCGAAGCCCGGGACAGGGTGACCGAGCAGTACTTC. Residues: CATSEARDRVTEQYF. V usage is TRBV15 and J usage is TRBJ2-7; 9 positions match TRBD1. Germline V lookup: CDR1 LNHNV, CDR2 YYDKDF (reference sequence). V dropped 5 bases and J dropped 6; count of bases not matched to a gene: 11. The CDR3 has 15 amino acids.

This clone was recorded once. This rearrangement joins TRBV5-8 to TRBJ2-7, with 15 bases fitting TRBD2. In germline, CDR1 is SGHTS, CDR2 YDEGEE. V lost 6 bases and J lost 8; bases outside the gene matches: 9. This CDR3 is 15 amino acids long. The CDR3 sequence is CASNLGLAGGEQQYF. CDR3 DNA sequence: TGTGCCAGCAACCTAGGACTAGCGGGAGGGGAGCAGCAGTACTTC.

The CDR3 DNA is TGTGCCAGCAGCGTAGCCACCTATGGCGAGCAGTACTTC. Protein sequence: CASSVATYGEQYF. The chain employs TRBV9 and TRBJ2-7; D is uncertain. The V gene lost 0 bases and the J gene lost 6 bases, with 10 bases spanning the gap. The length of the CDR3 is 13 residues. Germline CDR1 and CDR2: SGDLS and YYNGEE. The full variable domain, rest sourced from reference TRBV9 and TRBJ2-7, is DSGVTQTPKHLITATGQRVTLRCSPRSGDLSVYWYQQSLDQGLQFLIQYYNGEERAKGNILERFSAQQFPDLHSELNLSSLELGDSALYFCASSVATYGEQYFGPGTRLTVT.

This chain uses TRBV6-5 with TRBJ2-7, with unresolved D. Between the trimmed V and J ends, which lost 5 bases and 2 bases, there was a span of 13 bases. The CDR3 loop spans 14 amino acids. Germline assignment: CDR1 MNHEY and CDR2 SVGAGI. The CDR3 sequence: CASSPGPSTYEQYF. The CDR3 DNA follows: TGTGCCAGCAGTCCGGGTCCCTCCACCTACGAGCAGTACTTC.

This clone was detected once. This sequence joins TRBV28 and TRBJ1-1, with 7 bases that match TRBD1. The CDR3 is 15 amino acids. Germline V CDR1 and CDR2: MDHEN, SYDVKM. V gave up 6 bases and J gave up 5 bases; unmatched junction bases: 12. The CDR3 region is CASRRFKTGRTEAFF. Written as DNA, the CDR3 is TGTGCCAGCAGACGATTTAAGACAGGGCGGACTGAAGCTTTCTTT.

The chain joins TRBV7-9 to TRBJ2-3; D remains ambiguous. Germline values: CDR1 SEHNR, CDR2 FQNEAQ (reference sequence). The V gene lost 3 bases and the J gene lost 1 base, with 14 bases spanning the gap. The CDR3 runs to 16 residues. The CDR3 sequence is CASSFPRVQGTDTQYF. CDR3 bases: TGTGCCAGCAGCTTCCCCCGAGTCCAGGGCACAGATACGCAGTATTTT.

The CDR3 bases are TGCGCCAGCAGCGAAAACACAGGGGCCGTCATGAACACTGAAGCTTTCTTT. Protein product: CASSENTGAVMNTEAFF. The genes are TRBV5-1 and TRBJ1-1; TRBD1 matches 7 bases. Germline V gene data show CDR1 as SGHRS and CDR2 as YFSETQ. This CDR3 has 17 residues. With 4 bases clipped from V and 0 bases from J, the junction kept 12 bases outside the gene matches.

The gene calls are TRBV7-9 and TRBJ1-5, with D maybe TRBD1 (5 bases). V dropped 4 bases and J dropped 4 bases, with 14 bases sitting between them. CDR3 length: 15 amino acids. Germline V CDR1 and CDR2: SEHNR, FQNEAQ (reference sequence). The CDR3 here is CASSSTKGANQPQHF. The DNA of the CDR3 is TGTGCCAGCAGCTCCACAAAAGGGGCGAATCAGCCCCAGCATTTT.

This chain links TRBV6-4 with TRBJ1-1; D uncertain. The CDR3 loop spans 18 amino acids. The V gene lost 0 bases and the J gene lost 2 bases, with 19 bases spanning the gap. Germline V gives CDR1 MRHNA, CDR2 SNTAGT. The CDR3 bases are TGTGCCAGCAGTGACTCGGACGAGTCGGAGGCAGGCAACACTGAAGCTTTCTTT. As protein: CASSDSDESEAGNTEAFF.

The chain is built from TRBV30 and TRBJ2-2; D may be TRBD1 (5 bases). The germline CDR1 and CDR2 sequences are GTSNPN and SVGIG (reference sequence). This CDR3 region has 12 residues. V was cut by 4 bases and J by 6 bases, with 9 bases left in between. CDR3 in DNA: TGTGCCTGGACCTCAGGGTCCGGGGAGCTGTTTTTT. This encodes CAWTSGSGELFF.

The CDR3 loop reads CASIRDSGTDTQYF. Here the CDR3 DNA reads TGTGCCAGCATCCGGGACAGCGGCACAGATACGCAGTATTTT. The chain uses TRBV2 and TRBJ2-3; 7 bases are shared with TRBD1. This CDR3 has 14 residues. The V and J ends lost 7 bases and 1 base, in that order; junction bases with no gene match: 5. CDR1 SNHLY and CDR2 FYNNEI come from the germline V gene.

The chain employs TRBV30 and TRBJ1-2; 8 nucleotides match TRBD1. The CDR3 totals 13 residues. J lost 6 bases, V lost 3 bases, and 6 bases had no gene match. Germline V gene lookup returns CDR1 GTSNPN and CDR2 SVGIG (reference sequence). The CDR3: CAWSRTQGDGYTF. The CDR3 DNA sequence: TGTGCCTGGAGCCGAACACAGGGGGATGGCTACACCTTC.

This chain connects TRBV4-1 to TRBJ1-5; D is undetermined. Germline CDR1 and CDR2: MGHRA and YSYEKL. Deletions cut 1 base from V and 4 bases from J, with 5 bases between. This CDR3 comprises 13 residues. CDR3 coding DNA: TGCGCCAGCAGCCAAGTAGCTAATCAGCCCCAGCATTTT. Its protein product is CASSQVANQPQHF.

This chain links TRBV19 with TRBJ1-4; 8 positions match TRBD1. The CDR3 consists of 15 residues. CDR1 LNHDA and CDR2 SQIVND come from the germline V gene (reference sequence). V lost 3 bases, J lost 8 bases, and 8 bases stayed unmatched. CDR3: CASSIQFRGREKLFF. In DNA, the CDR3 is TGTGCCAGTAGTATTCAGTTCAGGGGGCGAGAAAAACTGTTTTTT.

V and J are TRBV28 and TRBJ2-7; unclear D gene. V was cut by 5 bases and J by 7 bases, with 6 bases left in between. The CDR3 covers 10 residues. CDR1 is MDHEN and CDR2 is SYDVKM in the germline V gene. In DNA form, the CDR3 reads TGTGCCAGCAGTGGCTGGGAGCAGTACTTC. Translating it yields CASSGWEQYF.